In its sample, the clone carrying this TCR beta chain is medium-sized. Its matching antigen is unknown. This CDR3 has 14 amino acids. The germline CDR1 and CDR2 sequences are SGHRS and YFSETQ. V dropped 4 bases and J dropped 6 bases, with 13 bases sitting between them. The data originate from a study of long-term antiretroviral therapy in people with HIV. The libraries were made with immunoSEQ v3.0 at survey level. TCRdb's copy holds only in-frame clones and misses some; the assay was immunoSEQ multiplex PCR. This repertoire shows approximately 7,000 clones, 80% to 90% found once; its top ten account for 3%. Regarding the study as a whole: Drawn between 2004 and 2017, the blood was possibly obtained under older ART regimens. Relative to control repertoires, HIV repertoires exhibited narrower CDR3 length ranges.

The J gene is TRBJ2-2, the V gene TRBV5-1; TRBD1 might be the D (5 bases). The material sequenced was unsorted PBMCs, taken 3.7 years after starting antiretroviral therapy. The receptor comes from a woman in her 50s with HIV. DNA for the CDR3: TGCGCCAGCAGCCTCACTTGGGGCGCCGGGGAGCTGTTTTTT. Its protein is CASSLTWGAGELFF.